The source of this T cell receptor (beta chain) is a study of T cell responses to AZD1222 COVID-19 vaccine. Study-level findings and limits: Baseline testing showed seropositivity in only a handful of AZD1222 recipients.

Trimming shortened V by 3 bases and J by 0 bases, and 12 bases separated the two germline ends. CDR3 length: 15 amino acids. Looked up from germline, CDR1 is KGHSH and CDR2 is LQKENI. Assay: immunoSEQ multiplex PCR; the TCRdb copy retains only in-frame clones and omits some. Of 150,000 to 200,000 clones in the sample, about nine tenths were seen once. In this sample, this clone turned up once. No antigen is known for it. Sample: peripheral blood, taken 28 days after the second AZD1222 dose. J is TRBJ2-7 and V is TRBV18; no firm D call. This receptor was obtained from an adult who received the AZD1222 COVID-19 vaccine. CDR3 loop: CASSPQPVSSYEQYF. The CDR3, as DNA: TGTGCCAGCTCACCCCAGCCAGTGAGCTCCTACGAGCAGTACTTC. Full variable domain (rest looked up from reference TRBV18 and TRBJ2-7): NAGVMQNPRHLVRRRGQEARLRCSPMKGHSHVYWYRQLPEEGLKFMVYLQKENIIDESGMPKERFSAEFPKEGPSILRIQQVVRGDSAAYFCASSPQPVSSYEQYFGPGTRLTVT.